The 8 T cell receptor beta chains presented below share a single source sample, sequenced in a study of post-analysis software for immune sequencing data. These receptors have no identified antigens. The study, taken as a whole, reports: TRBV segments more frequent in patients than in controls numbered about 5 and included TRBV5-6, TRBV5-1 and TRBV20-1.

Prepared TCR beta cDNA libraries contained unique molecular identifiers. TCRdb reanalysed the PCR reads using MiXCR and keeps one entry per CDR3 protein. The table lists approximately 730,000 distinct CDR3 sequences, roughly 46% of them singletons. Sequenced sample: blood. The source of these receptors is a girl aged 10 to 17 with multiple sclerosis.

This clonotype was recorded a few times. The rearrangement uses TRBV7-9 and TRBJ2-5; D is undetermined. V dropped 0 bases and J dropped 5 bases, with 10 bases sitting between them. This CDR3 region has 14 residues. Germline loops: CDR1 SEHNR, CDR2 FQNEAQ (reference sequence). CDR3 nucleotides: TGTGCCAGCAGCTTAGCGGAGATTGGGGAGACCCAGTACTTC. It yields the protein CASSLAEIGETQYF.

This sequence joins TRBV29-1 and TRBJ2-5; 15 positions agree with TRBD2. Unmatched junction bases numbered 10, after V lost 6 bases and J lost 5 bases. The germline CDR1 and CDR2 sequences are SQVTM and ANQGSEA. The CDR3 runs 16 residues. CDR3 in amino acids: CSVDRPGTSGRETQYF. In nucleotides, the CDR3 is TGCAGCGTCGACCGCCCCGGGACTAGCGGGAGGGAGACCCAGTACTTC.

The rearrangement uses TRBV6-2 or TRBV6-3 and TRBJ2-1; 10 positions match TRBD2. CDR1 and CDR2 from the germline V gene are MNHEY and SVGEGT. CDR3 length: 15 amino acids. Trimming removed 5 bases from V and 9 bases from J; junction bases left unmatched: 10. As DNA, the CDR3 is TGTGCCAGCAGTCCCCCTCGACTAGCGGGTGGTGAGCAGTTCTTC. Translating gives CASSPPRLAGGEQFF.

The sample holds a few counts of this clonotype. The chain couples TRBV5-1 to TRBJ2-1; 10 bases are shared with TRBD1. Trimming removed 3 bases from V and 2 bases from J; junction bases left unmatched: 8. Germline CDR1 SGHRS, CDR2 YFSETQ. The CDR3 spans 17 residues. CDR3 bases: TGCGCCAGCAGCTCCGTCGGGGACAGGGGTGCCTACAATGAGCAGTTCTTC. Residues: CASSSVGDRGAYNEQFF.

The rearrangement joins TRBV9 to TRBJ1-1; D call uncertain. Between the trimmed V and J ends, which lost 3 bases and 1 base, there was a span of 10 bases. The CDR3 spans 14 residues. Germline-derived CDR1 and CDR2 are SGDLS and YYNGEE. The CDR3 nucleotides read TGTGCCAGCAGCGACGGGCACTCGAACACTGAAGCTTTCTTT. Protein product: CASSDGHSNTEAFF.

In this sample, this clonotype turned up once. The rearrangement links TRBV6-2 or TRBV6-3 to TRBJ2-7, with a tentative D call TRBD1 (5 bases). This CDR3 is built from 15 residues. Germline CDR1 is MNHEY and CDR2 is SVGEGT. The germline V and J ends were trimmed by 6 bases and 6 bases, with 21 bases remaining between them. CDR3 DNA: TGTGCCAGCAGCCCCCCGAGACAGTCGAGTAGCGAGCAGTACTTC. It codes for CASSPPRQSSSEQYF.

This clonotype appeared a few times. The chain uses TRBV24-1 and TRBJ2-7; 7 positions match TRBD2. The length of the CDR3 is 15 residues. The J segment lost 0 bases and the V segment lost 3 bases, leaving 4 bases of the junction unmatched. CDR1 and CDR2 from the germline V gene are KGHDR and SFDVKD. The CDR3 DNA sequence: TGTGCCACCAGTGATGGAGGGAGGGGCTCCTACGAGCAGTACTTC. Translated, it gives CATSDGGRGSYEQYF.

The chain uses TRBV6-5 and TRBJ2-1; the match to TRBD2 covers 15 bases. Germline CDR1 reads MNHEY; CDR2 reads SVGAGI. This CDR3 comprises 22 residues. Trimming removed 0 bases from V and 1 base from J; junction bases left unmatched: 13. The CDR3 reads CASSYSGAGTSGRKWSYNEQFF. The CDR3 DNA is TGTGCCAGCAGTTACTCGGGGGCTGGGACTAGCGGGAGGAAATGGTCCTACAATGAGCAGTTCTTC.